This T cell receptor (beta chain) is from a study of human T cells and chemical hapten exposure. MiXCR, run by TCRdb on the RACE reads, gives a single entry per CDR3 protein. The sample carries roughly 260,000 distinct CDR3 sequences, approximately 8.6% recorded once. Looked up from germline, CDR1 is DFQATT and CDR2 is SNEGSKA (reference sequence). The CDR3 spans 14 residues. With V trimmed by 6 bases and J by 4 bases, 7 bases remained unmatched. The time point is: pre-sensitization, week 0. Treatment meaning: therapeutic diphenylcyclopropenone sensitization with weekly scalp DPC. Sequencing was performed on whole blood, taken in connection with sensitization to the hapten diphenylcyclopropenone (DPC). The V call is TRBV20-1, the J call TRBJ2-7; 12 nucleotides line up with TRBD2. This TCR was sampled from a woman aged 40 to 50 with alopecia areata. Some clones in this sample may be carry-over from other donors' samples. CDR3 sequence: CSARTSGMEYEQYF. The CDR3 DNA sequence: TGCAGTGCACGGACTAGCGGGATGGAGTACGAGCAGTACTTC.